The present T cell receptor beta chain was sequenced within a study of shared clonotypes between healthy human individuals. The study's findings and limits: Represented diversity (both genetic and exposure-history) was limited by the small number of donors.

Germline lookup yields CDR1 SQVTM and CDR2 ANQGSEA. The CDR3 spans 13 residues. Remarks on this clone: Antigen specificity is unknown.

Investigators spread the genomic DNA of each subset evenly over several immunoSEQ plates. TCRdb's table, derived via immunoSEQ multiplex PCR, lists solely in-frame clones and lacks some. The profile shows roughly 490,000 clones, approximately 79% of them singletons. In unsorted samples, genomic DNA was obtained using tens of millions of PBMCs. The chain combines TRBV29-1 with TRBJ2-5; TRBD2 is a possible D gene (5 bases). The closer fit of TRBJ2-7 to the DNA end suggests the J call may be wrong. The specimen sequenced was PBMCs. This TCR came from a woman in her 40s in good health. Some clones in this sample may be carry-over from other donors' samples. CDR3 sequence: CSVEDPGTYEQYF. The CDR3 DNA is TGCAGCGTTGAAGATCCGGGGACCTACGAGCAGTACTTC.